What follows are 12 T cell receptor beta chains derived from one specimen sequenced in a study of T-cell reconstitution after alpha-beta-depleted transplantation in children (dated by TCRdb to between 2015 and 2016). The library came from PCR. The sample was run on an Illumina HiSeq 2500. TCR libraries were prepared with molecular barcoding, using unique molecular identifiers to normalize TCRbeta repertoire quantification. TCRdb itself trimmed the public reads at Q25 with fastp, ran MiXCR and retained productive beta chains. Merged by CDR3 protein, the rows form single entries marked with the most common genes and DNA. The sample table lists 490,000 or so distinct CDR3 sequences, approximately 12% of them with a count of one. The top ten hold approximately 5.4% of the sample. The sequencing here drew on PBMCs from the stem cell graft donor, taken from the stem cell graft. These receptors were obtained from a human donor who donated a stem cell graft to a child with combined immunodeficiency.

This clonotype occurred many times. This chain uses TRBV15 with TRBJ1-4; 9 nucleotides line up with TRBD1. V dropped 3 bases and J dropped 3; count of bases not matched to a gene: 5. CDR3 length equals 16 residues. CDR1 is LNHNV, CDR2 YYDKDF, per germline (reference sequence). CDR3 nucleotide sequence: TGTGCCACCAGCAGTCCCGACAGGGGGGCTAATGAAAAACTGTTTTTT. Amino acid sequence: CATSSPDRGANEKLFF.

This clonotype was picked up a small number of times. This chain connects TRBV12-3 or TRBV12-4 to TRBJ2-5; 8 bases align to TRBD2. The ends lost 5 bases at V and 0 bases at J; junction bases unmatched: 14. The CDR3 consists of 18 residues. The CDR3 sequence: CASSAGGANSWYQETQYF. DNA for the CDR3: TGTGCCAGCAGTGCCGGGGGGGCGAACTCTTGGTACCAAGAGACCCAGTACTTC.

This clonotype was counted between two and nine times. The rearrangement joins TRBV6-1 to TRBJ2-4; D may correspond to TRBD1 or TRBD2 (5 bases each). This CDR3 spans 16 amino acids. V shed 6 bases and J shed 3 bases, with 18 bases lying between them. Per the germline V gene, CDR1 is MNHNS and CDR2 is SASEGT. This CDR3 is CASREGPYSGKNIQYF. The DNA for the CDR3 is TGTGCCAGCAGAGAGGGGCCCTATAGTGGCAAAAACATTCAGTACTTC.

Points on this clonotype: This sequence may be a read error, since a much larger clone differs from it by one base. This rearrangement joins TRBV12-3 or TRBV12-4 to TRBJ1-6; D gene unclear. The CDR3 runs 16 residues. CDR3 coding DNA: TGTGCCAGCAGTTTAATCGCCAGGATGGGAAATTCAGCCCTCCACTTT. Translated: CASSLIARMGNSALHF.

The gene calls are TRBV20-1 and TRBJ2-3; 10 bases agree with TRBD1. The CDR3 has 16 amino acids. V lost 6 bases to trimming and J lost 3 bases; unmatched junction nucleotides: 12. The germline CDR1 and CDR2 sequences are DFQATT and SNEGSKA (reference sequence). CDR3 loop: CSAPQRDRGVTDTQYF. CDR3 bases: TGCAGTGCCCCCCAACGGGACAGGGGAGTGACAGATACGCAGTATTTT.

There are a few counts of this clonotype. The chain employs TRBV6-5 and TRBJ2-1, with D maybe TRBD2 (6 bases). The V gene lost 2 bases and the J gene lost 6 bases, with 14 bases spanning the gap. CDR3 length equals 15 residues. The germline CDR1 and CDR2 sequences are MNHEY and SVGAGI. CDR3 loop: CASSYGQGAGNEQFF. The CDR3 coding sequence is TGTGCCAGCAGTTACGGTCAGGGAGCGGGCAATGAGCAGTTCTTC.

The chain is built from TRBV6-2 or TRBV6-3 and TRBJ1-1; D gene uncertain. Germline V CDR1 and CDR2: MNHEY, SVGEGT. The V end was cut by 3 bases, the J end by 0 bases, with 11 bases between. This CDR3 is built from 15 residues. CDR3 coding DNA: TGTGCCAGCAGTTATTTAATGGATATGAACACTGAAGCTTTCTTT. This gives the protein CASSYLMDMNTEAFF.

V is TRBV15 and J is TRBJ2-1; D may be TRBD2 (6 bases). Trimming removed 1 base at V and 9 bases at J, with 19 bases between. Germline assignment: CDR1 LNHNV and CDR2 YYDKDF (reference sequence). This CDR3 region has 16 residues. In DNA, the CDR3 is TGTGCCACCAGCAGAGGACCTCCGGGATGGCGGGGTGAGCAGTTCTTC. It is translated as CATSRGPPGWRGEQFF.

The J gene is TRBJ2-7, the V gene TRBV21-1; the table's D call, TRBD2, was not checked against the DNA. TRBV21-1 is a recognized pseudogene. This CDR3 has 16 amino acids. The CDR3 DNA sequence: TGTGCCAGCAGCAAAGGAACTAGCGGGAGGCCCAACGAGCAGTACTTC. It specifies CASSKGTSGRPNEQYF.

This clonotype was counted many times. The V call is TRBV18, the J call TRBJ2-5; TRBD1 might be the D (6 bases). Trimming left V 6 bases short and J 1 base short, with 15 bases between. Germline V gene data show CDR1 as KGHSH and CDR2 as LQKENI. This CDR3 spans 15 amino acids. For the CDR3, the DNA is TGTGCCAGCTCTCCCTTACAGGGAGCCCAAGAGACCCAGTACTTC. Translated: CASSPLQGAQETQYF. The entire variable domain, with the rest obtained from reference TRBV18 and TRBJ2-5, is as follows: NAGVMQNPRHLVRRRGQEARLRCSPMKGHSHVYWYRQLPEEGLKFMVYLQKENIIDESGMPKERFSAEFPKEGPSILRIQQVVRGDSAAYFCASSPLQGAQETQYFGPGTRLLVL.

The chain joins TRBV5-1 to TRBJ1-4, with a tentative D call TRBD1 (5 bases). CDR3 length equals 17 residues. CDR1 is SGHRS, CDR2 YFSETQ, per germline. With 3 bases removed from V and 4 bases from J, the gap between germline ends came to 19 bases. The CDR3 coding sequence is TGCGCCAGCAGCTCTAGGTCAAACAGGCTCGATAATGAAAAACTGTTTTTT. As protein: CASSSRSNRLDNEKLFF.

This clonotype was counted many times. The chain is built from TRBV6-5 and TRBJ1-5; D not certain. V lost 5 bases and J lost 4, with 12 bases in between. The CDR3 is made up of 14 amino acids. The V gene's germline CDR1 is MNHEY and CDR2 SVGAGI. CDR3 bases: TGTGCCAGCAGTCCGGGTTGGGCAAATCAGCCCCAGCATTTT. The encoded protein is CASSPGWANQPQHF.